This T cell receptor (beta chain) was retrieved from a study of cytomegalovirus exposure and HLA in healthy donors. PCR was performed using 60 Vbeta and 13 Jbeta primers. Profiled with immunoSEQ multiplex PCR; TCRdb holds only in-frame clones, not every one. The repertoire holds 90,000 to 120,000 clones, with over 75% as singletons. Turning to this clone: Its antigen is not identified.

General observations from the study: The study found most TCR sequences rare, yet found some public TCRs in many donors.

Unrecorded immune exposure was likely among donors, who were nominally healthy when sampled. Germline V gene sequence: CDR1 MNHEY, CDR2 SVGAGI. Trimming shortened V by 2 bases and J by 1 base, and 9 bases separated the two germline ends. This CDR3 has 15 residues. Sequencing used PBMCs. The clonotype comes from a male donor in good health and CMV-seronegative. V and J are TRBV6-5 and TRBJ2-1, with D maybe TRBD2 (6 bases). The CDR3 is CASSYLTSSYNEQFF. Here the CDR3 DNA reads TGTGCCAGCAGTTACCTGACTAGTTCCTACAATGAGCAGTTCTTC.